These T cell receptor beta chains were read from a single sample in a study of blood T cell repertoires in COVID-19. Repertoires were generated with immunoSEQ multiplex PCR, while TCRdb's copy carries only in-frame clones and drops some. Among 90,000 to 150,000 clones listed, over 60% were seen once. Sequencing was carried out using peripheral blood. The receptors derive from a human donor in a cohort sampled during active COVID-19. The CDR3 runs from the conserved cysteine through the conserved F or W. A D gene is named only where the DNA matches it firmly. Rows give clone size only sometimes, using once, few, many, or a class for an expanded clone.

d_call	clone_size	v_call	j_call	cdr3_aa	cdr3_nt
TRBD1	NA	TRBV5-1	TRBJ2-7	CASSLPDRGLYEQYF	TGCGCCAGCAGCTTGCCGGACAGGGGGCTCTACGAGCAGTACTTC
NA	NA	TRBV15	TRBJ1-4	CATSRLKNEKLFF	TGTGCCACCAGCAGACTTAAAAATGAAAAACTGTTTTTT
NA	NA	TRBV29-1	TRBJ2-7	CSVDFGYEQYF	TGCAGCGTTGATTTCGGCTACGAGCAGTACTTC
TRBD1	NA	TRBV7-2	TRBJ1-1	CASSLAKGANTEAFF	TGTGCCAGCAGCTTAGCCAAGGGGGCGAATACTGAAGCTTTCTTT
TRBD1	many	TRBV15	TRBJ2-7	CATSSTWPGQNEQYF	TGTGCCACCAGCAGTACCTGGCCGGGACAGAACGAGCAGTACTTC
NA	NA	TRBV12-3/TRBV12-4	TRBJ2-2	CASSPVVLGELFF	TGTGCCAGCAGCCCCGTAGTGCTCGGGGAGCTGTTTTTT
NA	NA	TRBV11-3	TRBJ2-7	CASSTTGFSYEQYF	TGTGCCAGCAGCACGACAGGATTCTCCTACGAGCAGTACTTC
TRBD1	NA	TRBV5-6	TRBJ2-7	CASSWTGGYYEQYF	TGTGCCAGCAGCTGGACAGGGGGCTACTACGAGCAGTACTTC
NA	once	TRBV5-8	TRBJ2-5	CASNTGQGETQYF	TGTGCCAGCAACACAGGGCAAGGGGAGACCCAGTACTTC
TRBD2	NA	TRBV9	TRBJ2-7	CASSVGAGGYEQYF	TGTGCCAGCAGCGTAGGAGCGGGGGGCTACGAGCAGTACTTC
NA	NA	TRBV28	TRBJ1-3	CASSLRDLVNSGNTIYF	TGTGCCAGCAGTCTCCGGGACTTGGTAAACTCTGGAAACACCATATATTTT
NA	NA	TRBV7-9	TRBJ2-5	CASSPGLVLETQYF	TGTGCCAGCAGCCCAGGGTTAGTGCTAGAGACCCAGTACTTC
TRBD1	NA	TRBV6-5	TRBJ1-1	CASSWDRGTEAFF	TGTGCCAGCAGCTGGGACAGGGGCACTGAAGCTTTCTTT
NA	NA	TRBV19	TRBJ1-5	CASSRYRAGEPQHF	TGTGCCAGTAGCCGATACCGGGCCGGGGAGCCCCAGCATTTT
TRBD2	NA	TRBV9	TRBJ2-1	CASSPRLAGGYNEQFF	TGTGCCAGCAGCCCTAGACTAGCGGGGGGGTACAATGAGCAGTTCTTC
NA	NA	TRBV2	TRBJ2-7	CASRPTILYEQYF	TGTGCCAGCAGGCCAACTATTCTCTACGAGCAGTACTTC
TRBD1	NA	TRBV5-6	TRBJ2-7	CASSSGTGGEEQYF	TGTGCCAGCAGCTCCGGGACAGGGGGCGAAGAGCAGTACTTC
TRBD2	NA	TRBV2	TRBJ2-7	CASSEGPTSVHSYEQYF	TGTGCCAGCAGTGAAGGCCCGACTAGCGTTCACTCCTACGAGCAGTACTTC
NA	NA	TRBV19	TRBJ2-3	CASIMAGSDTQYF	TGTGCCAGTATAATGGCGGGGTCAGATACGCAGTATTTT
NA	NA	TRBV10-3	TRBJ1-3	CAISETQSGNTIYF	TGTGCCATCAGTGAGACCCAGTCTGGAAACACCATATATTTT
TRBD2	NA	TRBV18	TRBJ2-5	CASSPPTSGQETQYF	TGTGCCAGCTCACCACCAACTAGCGGCCAAGAGACCCAGTACTTC
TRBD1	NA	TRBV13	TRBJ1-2	CASSTRTGGAYGYTF	TGTGCCAGCAGCACCCGGACAGGGGGCGCCTATGGCTACACCTTC